The present T cell receptor beta chain was sequenced within a study of CD8+CD57+ T cells in acquired aplastic anemia. Study results and caveats: Comparison of patients with controls identified twenty-nine shared CD8+ CDR3 sequences.

TCR beta VDJ and CDR3 profiling used genomic DNA as template. TCRdb independently ran MiXCR on the reads; one entry per CDR3 protein. The sample has about 64,000 distinct CDR3 sequences, about 56% seen once. With respect to this clonotype: Antigen specificity is unknown.

CDR3 size: 14 residues. V dropped 6 bases and J dropped 4 bases, with 14 bases sitting between them. Germline V gives CDR1 KGHDR, CDR2 SFDVKD. This TCR was sampled from a human donor in good health, serving as a control. Sequences were obtained from sorted CD4+, CD8+, or CD8+CD57+ T cells (not recorded which) from PBMCs. The chain employs TRBV24-1 and TRBJ1-1, with D hard to call. DNA for the CDR3: TGTGCCACCAGTTTGGCAAATAGGGCCACTGAAGCTTTCTTT. Its protein is CATSLANRATEAFF.